This T cell receptor (beta chain) stems from a study of early T cells in non-severe SARS-CoV-2 infection. In the library, individual cDNA molecules carried attached unique molecular identifiers. TCRdb independently ran MiXCR on the 5' RACE reads; one entry per CDR3 protein. This sample yields some 57,000 distinct CDR3 sequences, of which 8% to 10% are seen a single time; around 4.4% belongs to the top ten. The CDR3 is 16 amino acids. The V gene lost 4 bases and the J gene lost 4 bases, with 17 bases spanning the gap. The germline gives CDR1 MGHRA, CDR2 YSYEKL. Sequenced sample: whole blood. The sequence was obtained from an adult who was a healthcare worker with PCR-confirmed SARS-CoV-2 infection or an uninfected control (not recorded which). The chain links TRBV4-1 to TRBJ1-5; D not certain. The CDR3 loop is CASSRSYGQENQPQHF. In DNA, the CDR3 is TGCGCCAGCAGCCGAAGTTACGGGCAGGAGAATCAGCCCCAGCATTTT.